This T cell receptor beta chain was recovered during a study of neurological immune-mediated disorders. Study-level results: Because no CDR3 amino acid sequences were shared across subjects by expanded clones, private repertoires were suggested in all groups. There was no clinical or MRI feature that showed an association with the multiple sclerosis repertoire cluster.

The germline V gene encodes CDR1 LGHDT and CDR2 YNNKEL (reference sequence). The ends were cut back, 1 base at V and 0 bases at J, with 15 bases in the middle. CDR3 size: 17 residues. This clonotype was recorded many times. Antigen: not known. In every sequencing run, more than 180 million TCR-beta sequences were generated from 15-18 subjects. In TCRdb, the 5' RACE reads were re-called with MiXCR into one record per CDR3 protein. The repertoire holds more than 60,000 distinct CDR3 sequences, with 3.5% to 4.5% as singletons. Sequencing was carried out using PBMCs. The TCR originated in a woman in her 50s with multiple sclerosis. The V and J genes are TRBV3-1 and TRBJ1-2; TRBD1 is a possible D gene (6 bases). The CDR3 spells CASSQVWGPSPNYGYTF. CDR3 in DNA: TGTGCCAGCAGCCAAGTTTGGGGGCCCTCTCCTAACTATGGCTACACCTTC. The full variable domain, in which reference TRBV3-1 and TRBJ1-2 provide the parts outside the CDR3, is DTAVSQTPKYLVTQMGNDKSIKCEQNLGHDTMYWYKQDSKKFLKIMFSYNNKELIINETVPNRFSPKSPDKAHLNLHINSLELGDSAVYFCASSQVWGPSPNYGYTFGSGTRLTVV.